The clone carrying this T cell receptor (beta chain) occurred many times. TCRdb called the 5' RACE reads again in MiXCR, with one record for every CDR3 protein. The sample has roughly 380,000 distinct CDR3 sequences, approximately 30% seen once. The germline V and J ends were trimmed by 6 bases and 1 base, with 13 bases remaining between them. This CDR3 comprises 15 residues. Germline lookup yields CDR1 MNHNS and CDR2 SASEGT. This record belongs to a study of identical twins' blood T cells. The three twin pairs were reared together, likely meeting the same infections. This receptor was obtained from a woman aged 18-49 years in good health. This chain uses TRBV6-1 with TRBJ2-1; D possibly uses TRBD1 or TRBD2 (5 bases each). The sample consisted of PBMCs. Here the CDR3 reads CASRFGGESYNEQFF. In DNA, the CDR3 is TGTGCCAGCAGATTTGGGGGTGAATCCTACAATGAGCAGTTCTTC.